The clone carrying this TCR beta chain has only one observation. CDR1 MDHEN and CDR2 SYDVKM come from the germline V gene. The CDR3 has 14 residues. V was trimmed by 3 bases and J by 6 bases, leaving 12 bases between them. This record comes from a study of shared T cell receptors in the human thymus. Assay used: immunoSEQ multiplex PCR; TCRdb lists only in-frame clones, some missing. The table includes 700,000 or so clones, 80% to 90% detected once. These data also formed part of another study, on human thymus T cells.

The sample was thymocytes. V usage is TRBV28 and J usage is TRBJ2-1; TRBD2 might be the D (6 bases). The clonotype was recovered from a girl in the first two years of life with a congenital heart defect. CDR3 residues: CASSFYEEGNEQFF. In DNA form, the CDR3 reads TGTGCCAGCAGTTTTTATGAGGAGGGCAATGAGCAGTTCTTC.